One and the same sample provided the 24 T cell receptor beta chains below, sequenced in a study of cytomegalovirus exposure and HLA in healthy donors. The PCR employed 60 Vbeta primers together with 13 Jbeta primers. Data came from immunoSEQ multiplex PCR; TCRdb stores just in-frame clones and leaves some out. Among about 120,000 clones listed, 55% to 75% were seen once. The specimen sequenced was PBMCs. These receptor sequences come from a woman aged 40-49 years in good health and CMV-seropositive.

V is TRBV29-1 and J is TRBJ1-1; no definite D call. CDR1 and CDR2 (germline): SQVTM, ANQGSEA. The CDR3 runs 13 residues. Between the trimmed V and J ends, which lost 0 bases and 6 bases, there was a span of 11 bases. The CDR3 DNA reads as TGCAGCGTTGAAGACGGGGTGAGAGCTGAAGCTTTCTTT. Amino acids: CSVEDGVRAEAFF.

This clone turned up a few times. V and J are TRBV28 and TRBJ1-2; perhaps TRBD1 as D (5 bases). V lost 7 bases, J lost 9 bases, and 18 bases lay in between. Germline V gene lookup returns CDR1 MDHEN and CDR2 SYDVKM. The CDR3 runs 13 residues. CDR3 sequence (DNA): TGTGCCAGCAATTACCGACGGGGGGATAGCTACACCTTC. This translates into CASNYRRGDSYTF.

This clone turned up a few times. The chain employs TRBV6-1 and TRBJ2-2; a possible D gene is TRBD2 (6 bases). Germline CDR1 MNHNS, CDR2 SASEGT. Deletions cut 1 base from V and 6 bases from J, with 9 bases between. The CDR3 consists of 14 residues. The DNA for the CDR3 is TGTGCCAGCAGTGAAGTTACGGGGGCCGGGGAGCTGTTTTTT. Its protein product is CASSEVTGAGELFF.

The CDR3 sequence is CASSLEARGDTGELFF. CDR3 in DNA: TGTGCCAGCAGCTTAGAAGCCAGGGGTGACACCGGGGAGCTGTTTTTT. The chain joins TRBV7-9 to TRBJ2-2; possible D gene TRBD1, 6 bases. CDR3 size: 16 residues. Per the germline V gene, CDR1 is SEHNR and CDR2 is FQNEAQ (reference sequence). Trimming pared 1 base from V and 3 bases from J, leaving 12 bases between.

This chain uses TRBV6-1 with TRBJ1-5; 7 nucleotides align to TRBD1. CDR3 length: 16 amino acids. Trimming took 0 bases from V and 6 from J; bases not matched to a gene: 8. Germline values: CDR1 MNHNS, CDR2 SASEGT. CDR3 region: CASSEATGWLTQPQHF. In nucleotides, the CDR3 is TGTGCCAGCAGTGAAGCGACAGGGTGGTTGACTCAGCCCCAGCATTTT.

This clone was picked up one time. V is TRBV11-3 and J is TRBJ2-1; no clear D. Germline lookup yields CDR1 SGHNT and CDR2 YENEEA. V was pared by 0 bases and J by 6 bases, with 6 bases between. This CDR3 has 13 residues. The CDR3 DNA reads TGTGCCAGCAGCTTAGATACGGGCAATGAGCAGTTCTTC. Amino acids: CASSLDTGNEQFF.

This clone occurred a few times. The chain combines TRBV28 with TRBJ1-2; 9 bases line up with TRBD1. The ends lost 7 bases at V and 6 bases at J; junction bases unmatched: 12. CDR3 length: 15 residues. Germline loops: CDR1 MDHEN, CDR2 SYDVKM. The DNA for the CDR3 is TGTGCCAGCAAACTACCAGGGGGGACAGGGCATGGCTACACCTTC. This translates into CASKLPGGTGHGYTF.

The J gene is TRBJ2-1, the V gene TRBV7-9; D ambiguous. The CDR3 has 12 residues. Germline V gene sequence: CDR1 SEHNR, CDR2 FQNEAQ (reference sequence). V shed 1 base and J shed 6 bases, with 4 bases lying between them. The DNA for the CDR3 is TGTGCCAGCAGCTTAGTCTTCAATGAGCAGTTCTTC. This gives the protein CASSLVFNEQFF.

V is TRBV28 and J is TRBJ2-1; TRBD2 matches at 9 bases. CDR3 length: 12 residues. Germline assignment: CDR1 MDHEN and CDR2 SYDVKM. V lost 5 bases to trimming and J lost 15 bases; unmatched junction nucleotides: 8. This CDR3 reads CASSDSGLARFF. The CDR3 DNA reads as TGTGCCAGCAGTGACTCCGGACTAGCGCGGTTCTTC.

V gene TRBV25-1 combines with J gene TRBJ2-1; D might be TRBD1 (6 bases). This CDR3 has 17 amino acids. Germline-derived CDR1 and CDR2 are MGHDK and SYGVNS. V lost 3 bases, J lost 0 bases, and 15 bases lay in between. Written as DNA, the CDR3 is TGTGCCAGCAGTGAGAGCCCCGGGACACGCTCCTACAATGAGCAGTTCTTC. Amino acids: CASSESPGTRSYNEQFF.

This clone was counted only a few times. The chain uses TRBV4-1 and TRBJ1-5; a possible D gene is TRBD1 (5 bases). CDR1 is MGHRA and CDR2 is YSYEKL in the germline V gene. The V gene lost 1 base and the J gene lost 1 base, with 11 bases spanning the gap. The CDR3 consists of 16 residues. Here the CDR3 reads CASSQVGLRSNQPQHF. CDR3 coding DNA: TGCGCCAGCAGCCAAGTGGGGCTTAGGAGCAATCAGCCCCAGCATTTT.

The CDR3 bases are TGTGCCAGCAGCGTAACCACAGGGTTGGGGACTGAAGCTTTCTTT. It encodes CASSVTTGLGTEAFF. This chain uses TRBV9 with TRBJ1-1; possible D gene TRBD1, 6 bases. The CDR3 runs 15 residues. The germline CDR1 and CDR2 sequences are SGDLS and YYNGEE. V was cut by 1 base and J by 5 bases, with 15 bases left in between.

This clone has a handful of counts. The chain uses TRBV19 and TRBJ1-1; D gene unclear. Per the germline V gene, CDR1 is LNHDA and CDR2 is SQIVND (reference sequence). The CDR3 contains 15 residues. Trimming shortened V by 3 bases and J by 0 bases, and 11 bases separated the two germline ends. CDR3 DNA sequence: TGTGCCAGTAGTATTAACGGGGAAGTGAACACTGAAGCTTTCTTT. Residues: CASSINGEVNTEAFF.

The J gene is TRBJ2-1, the V gene TRBV11-2; D not resolved. V gave up 4 bases and J gave up 0 bases, with 16 bases separating them. Germline loops: CDR1 SGHAT, CDR2 FQNNGV. This CDR3 has 17 amino acids. CDR3 sequence reads: CASSSETGPSSYNEQFF. Written as DNA, the CDR3 is TGTGCCAGCAGCTCCGAGACTGGCCCGAGCTCCTACAATGAGCAGTTCTTC. Using reference TRBV11-2 and TRBJ2-1 for the parts outside the CDR3, the full variable domain is EAGVAQSPRYKIIEKRQSVAFWCNPISGHATLYWYQQILGQGPKLLIQFQNNGVVDDSQLPKDRFSAERLKGVDSTLKIQPAKLEDSAVYLCASSSETGPSSYNEQFFGPGTRLTVL.

The chain has TRBV7-2 and TRBJ2-1; TRBD2 matches 11 bases. V lost 6 bases and J lost 2; bases outside the gene matches: 6. This CDR3 comprises 16 residues. The germline V gene has CDR1 SGHTA and CDR2 FQGNSA. The DNA of the CDR3 is TGTGCCAGCAGTAATAGCGGGAGGGCCCCCTACAATGAGCAGTTCTTC. Protein: CASSNSGRAPYNEQFF.

This clone was recorded once. The chain uses TRBV9 and TRBJ2-1; the match to TRBD1 covers 9 bases. The CDR3 has 16 amino acids. Germline V gene lookup returns CDR1 SGDLS and CDR2 YYNGEE. V lost 3 bases, J lost 3 bases, and 7 bases stayed unmatched. The CDR3 is CASSDLTGGNYNEQFF. The CDR3 DNA reads TGTGCCAGCAGCGATTTGACAGGGGGGAACTACAATGAGCAGTTCTTC. The whole variable domain, remainder taken from reference TRBV9 and TRBJ2-1, is DSGVTQTPKHLITATGQRVTLRCSPRSGDLSVYWYQQSLDQGLQFLIQYYNGEERAKGNILERFSAQQFPDLHSELNLSSLELGDSALYFCASSDLTGGNYNEQFFGPGTRLTVL.

The gene calls are TRBV11-2 and TRBJ2-7; 10 bases are shared with TRBD1. CDR3 length: 16 residues. Germline V lookup: CDR1 SGHAT, CDR2 FQNNGV. With V trimmed by 5 bases and J by 5 bases, 12 bases remained unmatched. CDR3 bases: TGTGCCAGCAGCCCCAAGACCGGGACAGGGGTCGACGAGCAGTACTTC. Translation gives CASSPKTGTGVDEQYF.

V usage is TRBV5-1 and J usage is TRBJ2-2; TRBD2 agrees at 12 bases. CDR1 is SGHRS and CDR2 is YFSETQ in the germline V gene. The CDR3 runs to 19 residues. With 0 bases clipped from V and 3 bases from J, the junction kept 9 bases outside the gene matches. The CDR3 DNA reads TGCGCCAGCAGCTTGGAACTAGCGGGAGGCCGATTATACACCGGGGAGCTGTTTTTT. Protein product: CASSLELAGGRLYTGELFF. Full variable domain (remainder filled in from reference TRBV5-1 and TRBJ2-2): KAGVTQTPRYLIKTRGQQVTLSCSPISGHRSVSWYQQTPGQGLQFLFEYFSETQRNKGNFPGRFSGRQFSNSRSEMNVSTLELGDSALYLCASSLELAGGRLYTGELFFGEGSRLTVL.

The chain links TRBV27 to TRBJ2-1; D is possibly TRBD2 (5 bases). The CDR3 is 14 residues long. The germline V gene has CDR1 MNHEY and CDR2 SMNVEV (reference sequence). V dropped 4 bases and J dropped 9 bases, with 16 bases sitting between them. DNA of the CDR3: TGTGCCAGCAGTTCCCTCGATAGGGCGGGTGAGCAGTTCTTC. It encodes CASSSLDRAGEQFF.

This clone was counted a few times. The rearrangement uses TRBV28 and TRBJ1-5; the D gene is possibly TRBD1 (6 bases). CDR1 MDHEN and CDR2 SYDVKM come from the germline V gene. CDR3 length equals 15 residues. V dropped 4 bases and J dropped 2 bases, with 12 bases sitting between them. The CDR3 spells CASSSGRGGNQPQHF. The CDR3 DNA follows: TGTGCCAGCAGTTCGGGCAGGGGTGGCAATCAGCCCCAGCATTTT.

V and J are TRBV9 and TRBJ2-7, with TRBD2 as a possible D gene (5 bases). Germline V gene data show CDR1 as SGDLS and CDR2 as YYNGEE. The CDR3 totals 13 residues. V shed 3 bases and J shed 2 bases, with 9 bases lying between them. Here the CDR3 reads CASSASGTYEQYF. The CDR3 nucleotides are TGTGCCAGCAGCGCGAGCGGTACCTACGAGCAGTACTTC.

The chain is built from TRBV4-3 and TRBJ2-1; 9 nucleotides align to TRBD1. Germline loops: CDR1 LGHNA, CDR2 YSLEER. CDR3 length: 17 residues. V lost 0 bases and J lost 5; bases outside the gene matches: 8. CDR3: CASSQDRGDRADNEQFF. The CDR3, as DNA: TGCGCCAGCAGCCAAGATCGAGGGGACAGGGCTGACAATGAGCAGTTCTTC.

This clone appeared a few times. J is TRBJ1-4 and V is TRBV4-2; the D gene is possibly TRBD1 (5 bases). CDR3 length equals 18 residues. Trimming removed 1 base at V and 3 bases at J, with 18 bases between. Germline V gene lookup returns CDR1 LGHNA and CDR2 YNFKEQ. CDR3 in DNA: TGTGCCAGCAGCCAAGTAACTGGTTGGGGGGGTTCTAATGAAAAACTGTTTTTT. Encoded protein: CASSQVTGWGGSNEKLFF.

The chain links TRBV19 to TRBJ2-1; 7 bases align to TRBD2. In germline, CDR1 is LNHDA, CDR2 SQIVND (reference sequence). CDR3 length equals 13 residues. Trimming removed 7 bases from V and 0 bases from J; junction bases left unmatched: 0. CDR3 coding DNA: TGTGCCAGTAAGCGGGACTCCTACAATGAGCAGTTCTTC. The encoded protein is CASKRDSYNEQFF. Full variable domain (outside the CDR3, taken from reference TRBV19 and TRBJ2-1): DGGITQSPKYLFRKEGQNVTLSCEQNLNHDAMYWYRQDPGQGLRLIYYSQIVNDFQKGDIAEGYSVSREKKESFPLTVTSAQKNPTAFYLCASKRDSYNEQFFGPGTRLTVL.